Sequencing of this T cell receptor (beta chain) was carried out in a study of graft-versus-host responses after intestinal transplantation. Study context: Transplants were multivisceral, liver-intestinal, or isolated intestinal.

Graft samples were processed, releasing intraepithelial and lamina propria lymphocytes. V dropped 11 bases and J dropped 0; count of bases not matched to a gene: 14. The CDR3 totals 18 residues. CDR1 and CDR2 (germline): MDHEN, SYDVKM. Worth noting for this clone: No antigen is known for it.

The study, taken as a whole, reports: The authors found GvH clones in recipient marrow, some appearing first in ileum or blood. Early post-transplant HvG declines were associated with peak circulating GvH clone levels.

Libraries were prepared by immunoSEQ multiplex PCR; TCRdb keeps only in-frame clonotypes and omits some of them. In the table there are about 5,600 clones, under 80% of which are singletons. Sequences were derived from ileum tissue, sampled approximately 230 days after intestinal transplant. The TCR originated in a human patient who received an intestinal transplant, so some T cells may come from the graft donor. The chain is built from TRBV28 and TRBJ2-1; 12 nucleotides align to TRBD2. The CDR3 reads CASEETSGGINSYNEQFF. CDR3 sequence (DNA): TGTGCCTCCGAGGAGACTAGCGGGGGCATTAACTCCTACAATGAGCAGTTCTTC.